These 10 T cell receptor beta chains were all obtained from the same sample, sequenced in a study of cytomegalovirus exposure and HLA in healthy donors. Sequencing was performed with immunoSEQ multiplex PCR; in TCRdb, only in-frame clones are kept and a portion is missing. Seen here are roughly 300,000 clones, around 90% observed once, and the top ten hold approximately 1.1%. The sequencing sample was made of PBMCs. The origin of the receptors is a woman aged 25-40 years in good health and CMV-seropositive.

This chain connects TRBV6-5 to TRBJ2-7, with 10 bases aligning to TRBD1. This CDR3 region has 14 residues. The V gene end was trimmed by 6 bases and the J gene end by 6 bases; junction bases not matched to a gene: 8. CDR1 is MNHEY and CDR2 is SVGAGI in the germline V gene. In DNA form, the CDR3 reads TGTGCCAGCAGCCCTGGGGACAGGGGTAGCGAGCAGTACTTC. As protein: CASSPGDRGSEQYF.

On this clone: At the DNA level, this CDR3 is encoded by other sequences in the same sample as well. The V gene is TRBV18, the J gene TRBJ2-5; TRBD1 matches at 9 bases. The germline V gene has CDR1 KGHSH and CDR2 LQKENI. V dropped 2 bases and J dropped 4; count of bases not matched to a gene: 2. The CDR3 is 14 residues long. CDR3 loop: CASSPTGGRETQYF. The CDR3 DNA follows: TGTGCCAGCTCACCAACAGGGGGCCGAGAGACCCAGTACTTC.

The chain employs TRBV29-1 and TRBJ1-2, with D possibly being TRBD1 (5 bases). The CDR3 loop spans 15 amino acids. V lost 4 bases and J lost 2, with 17 bases in between. Germline assignment: CDR1 SQVTM and CDR2 ANQGSEA. CDR3 loop: CSVGPGTAENYGYTF. The DNA of the CDR3 is TGCAGCGTTGGGCCCGGGACCGCGGAAAACTATGGCTACACCTTC.

The chain links TRBV5-1 to TRBJ2-1; no firm D call. Per germline, CDR1 SGHRS and CDR2 YFSETQ. V shed 3 bases and J shed 4 bases, with 20 bases lying between them. There are 17 residues in the CDR3. The CDR3 sequence: CASSYGLTTREYNEQFF. The CDR3 nucleotides are TGCGCCAGCAGCTATGGCCTGACCACCCGTGAGTACAATGAGCAGTTCTTC. The full variable domain, rest sourced from reference TRBV5-1 and TRBJ2-1, is KAGVTQTPRYLIKTRGQQVTLSCSPISGHRSVSWYQQTPGQGLQFLFEYFSETQRNKGNFPGRFSGRQFSNSRSEMNVSTLELGDSALYLCASSYGLTTREYNEQFFGPGTRLTVL.

V is TRBV7-9 and J is TRBJ1-2; TRBD1 might be the D (5 bases). Trimming cost V 1 base and J 6 bases, with 9 bases left between them. Germline CDR1 SEHNR, CDR2 FQNEAQ (reference sequence). This CDR3 contains 13 residues. The CDR3 reads CASSLGGADGYTF. CDR3 DNA sequence: TGTGCCAGCAGCTTAGGTGGGGCGGATGGCTACACCTTC.

V gene TRBV4-3 combines with J gene TRBJ2-5; 7 bases fit TRBD1. The germline CDR1 and CDR2 sequences are LGHNA and YSLEER. This CDR3 is 15 amino acids long. After removal of 2 bases from V and 4 bases from J, the junction contained 7 bases not matched to a gene. CDR3 residues: CASSQSTGSIETQYF. The CDR3 DNA is TGCGCCAGCAGCCAATCGACAGGGAGTATAGAGACCCAGTACTTC.

V gene TRBV4-1 combines with J gene TRBJ2-3; no firm D call. V was trimmed by 0 bases and J by 0 bases, leaving 4 bases between them. From germline, CDR1 is MGHRA and CDR2 YSYEKL. CDR3 length: 14 amino acids. CDR3 residues: CASSQDYSTDTQYF. CDR3 nucleotides: TGCGCCAGCAGCCAAGATTACAGCACAGATACGCAGTATTTT.

V usage is TRBV11-2 and J usage is TRBJ2-7, with 8 bases identical to TRBD1. CDR3 length: 14 residues. Germline V gives CDR1 SGHAT, CDR2 FQNNGV. V shed 5 bases, J shed 5 bases, and the junction held 8 bases outside the gene matches. DNA of the CDR3: TGTGCCAGCAGCGCACCGTGGGACAGGCACGAGCAGTACTTC. It is translated as CASSAPWDRHEQYF.

The V call is TRBV5-4, the J call TRBJ2-1; TRBD1 aligns across 7 bases. With 0 bases clipped from V and 5 bases from J, the junction kept 8 bases outside the gene matches. Germline lookup yields CDR1 SGHNT and CDR2 YYREEE (reference sequence). CDR3 length: 16 amino acids. The CDR3 region has the DNA TGTGCCAGCAGCTTGGCGACAGGGAAAATGGACAATGAGCAGTTCTTC. Translated: CASSLATGKMDNEQFF.

The chain employs TRBV6-1 and TRBJ2-2; D unresolved. There are 15 residues in the CDR3. The germline V gene has CDR1 MNHNS and CDR2 SASEGT. With 1 base removed from V and 6 bases from J, the gap between germline ends came to 12 bases. As DNA, the CDR3 is TGTGCCAGCAGTGAAGTCGAGGCAGCAGCCGGGGAGCTGTTTTTT. Protein product: CASSEVEAAAGELFF.